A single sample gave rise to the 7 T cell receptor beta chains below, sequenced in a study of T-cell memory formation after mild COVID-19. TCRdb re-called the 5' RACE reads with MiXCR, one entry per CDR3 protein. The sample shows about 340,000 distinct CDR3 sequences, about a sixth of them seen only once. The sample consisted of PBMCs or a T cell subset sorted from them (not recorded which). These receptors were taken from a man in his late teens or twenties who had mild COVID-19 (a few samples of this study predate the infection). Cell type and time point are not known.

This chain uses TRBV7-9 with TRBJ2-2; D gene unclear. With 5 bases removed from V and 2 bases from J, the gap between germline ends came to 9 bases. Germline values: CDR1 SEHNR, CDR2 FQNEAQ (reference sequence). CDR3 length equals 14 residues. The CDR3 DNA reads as TGTGCCAGCAGCCCCCCTAAAAACACCGGGGAGCTGTTTTTT. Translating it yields CASSPPKNTGELFF.

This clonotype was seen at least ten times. The CDR3 nucleotides are TGTGCCAGCAGTTACAATGATCCAGGCTCTTCACCCCTCCACTTT. This gives the protein CASSYNDPGSSPLHF. This rearrangement joins TRBV6-6 to TRBJ1-6; D ambiguous. With 2 bases removed from V and 9 bases from J, the gap between germline ends came to 14 bases. Germline CDR1 reads MNHNY; CDR2 reads SVGAGI (reference sequence). The CDR3 length is 15 residues.

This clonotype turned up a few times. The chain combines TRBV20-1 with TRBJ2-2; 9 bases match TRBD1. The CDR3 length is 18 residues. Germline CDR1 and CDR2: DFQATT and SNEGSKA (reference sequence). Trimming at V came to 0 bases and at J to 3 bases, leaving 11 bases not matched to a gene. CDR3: CSARDGDRVRRYTGELFF. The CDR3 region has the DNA TGCAGTGCTAGAGATGGGGACAGGGTTCGGAGGTACACCGGGGAGCTGTTTTTT.

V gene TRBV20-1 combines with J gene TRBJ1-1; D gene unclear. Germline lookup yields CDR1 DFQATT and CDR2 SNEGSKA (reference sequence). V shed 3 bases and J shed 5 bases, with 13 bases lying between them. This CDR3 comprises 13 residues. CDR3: CSASPETRTEAFF. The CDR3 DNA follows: TGCAGTGCTAGCCCGGAGACCAGGACTGAAGCTTTCTTT.

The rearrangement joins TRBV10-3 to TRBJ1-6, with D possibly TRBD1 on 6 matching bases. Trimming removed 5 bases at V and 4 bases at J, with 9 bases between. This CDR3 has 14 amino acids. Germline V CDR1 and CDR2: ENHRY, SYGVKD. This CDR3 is CAISPQGYNSPLHF. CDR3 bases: TGTGCCATCAGTCCCCAGGGGTATAATTCACCCCTCCACTTT.

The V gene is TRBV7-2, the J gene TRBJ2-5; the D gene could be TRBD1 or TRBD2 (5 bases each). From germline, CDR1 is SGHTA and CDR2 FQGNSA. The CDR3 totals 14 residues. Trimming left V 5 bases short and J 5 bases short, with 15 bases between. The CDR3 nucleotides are TGTGCCAGCAGCACCGGACGGTGGGGGGAGACCCAGTACTTC. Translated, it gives CASSTGRWGETQYF. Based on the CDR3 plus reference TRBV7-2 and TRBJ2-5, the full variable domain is GAGVSQSPSNKVTEKGKDVELRCDPISGHTALYWYRQSLGQGLEFLIYFQGNSAPDKSGLPSDRFSAERTGGSVSTLTIQRTQQEDSAVYLCASSTGRWGETQYFGPGTRLLVL.

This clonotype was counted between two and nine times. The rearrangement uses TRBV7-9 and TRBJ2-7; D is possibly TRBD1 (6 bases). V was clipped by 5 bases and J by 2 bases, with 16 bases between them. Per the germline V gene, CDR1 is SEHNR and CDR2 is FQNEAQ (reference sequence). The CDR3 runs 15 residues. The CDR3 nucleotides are TGTGCCAGCAGCCCGGGACACCGGGATCCCTACGAGCAGTACTTC. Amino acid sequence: CASSPGHRDPYEQYF.